The next 20 T cell receptor beta chains were all read from a single sample in a study of neurological immune-mediated disorders. TCRdb re-called the 5' RACE reads through MiXCR, storing one row per CDR3 protein. Of 85,000 to 90,000 distinct CDR3 sequences in the sample, roughly 3.5% were seen once. The sequencing input was PBMCs. These receptors all stem from a woman aged 45-65 years with multiple sclerosis.

This clonotype was seen repeatedly, ten times or more. The rearrangement links TRBV7-2 to TRBJ2-7; D unresolved. The CDR3 extends over 12 amino acids. The V end was cut by 1 base, the J end by 8 bases, with 9 bases between. The V gene's germline CDR1 is SGHTA and CDR2 FQGNSA. The CDR3 DNA follows: TGTGCCAGCAGCTTAGGCGGAGCTAAGCAGTACTTC. Translation gives CASSLGGAKQYF.

Many counts were recorded for this clonotype. This chain joins TRBV4-3 and TRBJ2-3, with no clear D. There are 14 residues in the CDR3. Trimming removed 3 bases at V and 4 bases at J, with 11 bases between. Per germline, CDR1 LGHNA and CDR2 YSLEER. The CDR3 nucleotides read TGCGCCAGCAGCCATCTCATCCAGGCAGATACGCAGTATTTT. This gives the protein CASSHLIQADTQYF.

In its sample, this clonotype was seen many times. J is TRBJ2-5 and V is TRBV7-2, with 10 bases matching TRBD2. Germline CDR1 reads SGHTA; CDR2 reads FQGNSA. J gave up 4 bases and V 6 bases, and 11 bases lay outside the gene matches. This CDR3 region has 16 residues. The CDR3 DNA reads as TGTGCCAGCAGTCTAGGTCAAGCGGGGGGGGGAGAGACCCAGTACTTC. Translated: CASSLGQAGGGETQYF.

This clonotype was seen at least ten times. J is TRBJ2-1 and V is TRBV20-1; D is unresolved. The germline CDR1 and CDR2 sequences are DFQATT and SNEGSKA (reference sequence). This CDR3 has 17 amino acids. V lost 0 bases and J 0 bases, leaving 15 bases between the germline ends. The CDR3 nucleotides are TGCAGTGCTAGAGATCGACGGGCGACCAGCTCCTACAATGAGCAGTTCTTC. Translation gives CSARDRRATSSYNEQFF.

The sample holds many counts of this clonotype. The chain couples TRBV4-1 to TRBJ1-2, with 7 bases identical to TRBD1. Germline V lookup: CDR1 MGHRA, CDR2 YSYEKL. J lost 4 bases, V lost 3 bases, and 14 bases had no gene match. The CDR3 extends over 17 amino acids. CDR3 coding DNA: TGCGCCAGCAGCCACCGAGCCAGGGGGGAACTCTCCTATGGCTACACCTTC. Protein sequence: CASSHRARGELSYGYTF.

This clonotype was seen ten or more times. The CDR3 DNA reads TGTGCCAGCAGCTTAAACAGGAGAAATGAAAAACTGTTTTTT. Protein sequence: CASSLNRRNEKLFF. The chain is built from TRBV7-6 and TRBJ1-4; TRBD1 is a possible D gene (5 bases). The CDR3 spans 14 residues. Trimming removed 2 bases at V and 5 bases at J, with 9 bases between. The germline CDR1 and CDR2 sequences are SGHVS and FNYEAQ.

Ten or more counts support this clonotype. This rearrangement joins TRBV2 to TRBJ1-1; 8 bases are a match to TRBD1. J was trimmed by 4 bases and V by 8 bases; bases with no gene match: 9. Germline V gene sequence: CDR1 SNHLY, CDR2 FYNNEI. CDR3 size: 14 residues. DNA of the CDR3: TGTGCCAGCCCCTTGTCAGGGGGCGTCACTGAAGCTTTCTTT. It yields the protein CASPLSGGVTEAFF.

This clonotype was seen ten or more times. The chain uses TRBV12-3 or TRBV12-4 and TRBJ2-3; 9 nucleotides align to TRBD1. The CDR3 is 15 amino acids. V was pared by 3 bases and J by 5 bases, with 6 bases of the junction left unmatched. CDR3 sequence reads: CASSFLQGALDTQYF. CDR3 coding DNA: TGTGCCAGCAGTTTTTTACAGGGGGCTTTAGATACGCAGTATTTT.

This clonotype was counted a single time. The chain employs TRBV7-2 and TRBJ2-1; D is unresolved. Per the germline V gene, CDR1 is SGHTA and CDR2 is FQGNSA. The V end was cut by 2 bases, the J end by 9 bases, with 8 bases between. This CDR3 contains 12 residues. The CDR3 DNA reads as TGTGCCAGCAGCTTACCGGTTCGTGAGCAGTTCTTC. This encodes CASSLPVREQFF.

This clonotype showed up many times. The chain has TRBV25-1 and TRBJ1-1, with D perhaps matching TRBD1 (5 bases). The CDR3 runs to 13 residues. The V end was cut by 5 bases, the J end by 11 bases, with 18 bases between. The V gene's germline CDR1 is MGHDK and CDR2 SYGVNS. The chain's CDR3 is CASSNRRGSTAFF. In nucleotides, the CDR3 is TGTGCCAGCAGTAACAGAAGGGGCTCCACTGCTTTCTTT.

This clonotype has at least ten counts. This chain connects TRBV20-1 to TRBJ2-1; 8 bases map to TRBD2. Germline CDR1 reads DFQATT; CDR2 reads SNEGSKA (reference sequence). There are 15 residues in the CDR3. The V segment lost 3 bases and the J segment 0 bases; nucleotides outside the gene matches: 4. CDR3 protein: CSASSGENSYNEQFF. The CDR3, as DNA: TGCAGTGCTAGTAGCGGGGAAAACTCCTACAATGAGCAGTTCTTC.

This clonotype was recorded at least ten times. The V and J genes are TRBV6-2 or TRBV6-3 and TRBJ1-1; no definite D call. CDR3 size: 13 residues. The germline gives CDR1 MNHEY, CDR2 SVGEGT. The ends were cut back, 7 bases at V and 4 bases at J, with 13 bases in the middle. Here the CDR3 DNA reads TGTGCCAGCATCATCAGGATCCTCACTGAAGCTTTCTTT. Protein sequence: CASIIRILTEAFF.

At least ten counts were recorded for this clonotype. V gene TRBV20-1 combines with J gene TRBJ1-1, with D possibly TRBD1 on 5 matching bases. The germline gives CDR1 DFQATT, CDR2 SNEGSKA (reference sequence). Trimming took 6 bases from V and 0 from J, leaving 8 bases between them. This CDR3 spans 12 amino acids. CDR3 DNA sequence: TGCAGTGCCCGGGGCCTGAACACTGAAGCTTTCTTT. It encodes CSARGLNTEAFF.

Concerning this clonotype itself: A much larger clone lies a single base off, so this may be a read error. The chain combines TRBV20-1 with TRBJ1-4; D perhaps matches TRBD1 (6 bases). Germline lookup yields CDR1 DFQATT and CDR2 SNEGSKA (reference sequence). This CDR3 region has 15 residues. The V and J ends lost 2 bases and 4 bases respectively, with 14 bases between them. The CDR3 here is CSARPGAWYNEKLFF. The DNA of the CDR3 is TGCAGTGCTAGACCGGGGGCTTGGTATAATGAAAAACTGTTTTTT.

The sample holds many counts of this clonotype. The V and J genes are TRBV5-1 and TRBJ1-5; D is possibly TRBD1 (5 bases). The V gene's germline CDR1 is SGHRS and CDR2 YFSETQ. With 5 bases removed from V and 2 bases from J, the gap between germline ends came to 20 bases. The length of the CDR3 is 17 residues. The CDR3 reads CASSHFTLRVGNQPQHF. The CDR3 DNA is TGCGCCAGCAGTCACTTCACACTCAGGGTTGGCAATCAGCCCCAGCATTTT. The full variable domain, rest sourced from reference TRBV5-1 and TRBJ1-5, is KAGVTQTPRYLIKTRGQQVTLSCSPISGHRSVSWYQQTPGQGLQFLFEYFSETQRNKGNFPGRFSGRQFSNSRSEMNVSTLELGDSALYLCASSHFTLRVGNQPQHFGDGTRLSIL.

This clonotype was recorded at least ten times. The gene calls are TRBV18 and TRBJ1-6; the D is unclear. Germline-derived CDR1 and CDR2 are KGHSH and LQKENI. The V gene lost 3 bases and the J gene lost 14 bases, with 11 bases spanning the gap. The CDR3 sequence is 12 residues long. CDR3 protein: CASSPNGKTLHF. CDR3 DNA: TGTGCCAGCTCACCCAACGGGAAGACCCTCCACTTT. Filled out from reference TRBV18 and TRBJ1-6, the complete variable domain reads NAGVMQNPRHLVRRRGQEARLRCSPMKGHSHVYWYRQLPEEGLKFMVYLQKENIIDESGMPKERFSAEFPKEGPSILRIQQVVRGDSAAYFCASSPNGKTLHFGNGTRLTVT.

This clonotype showed up many times. The chain recombines TRBV5-1 with TRBJ1-4, with D unclear. V shed 2 bases and J shed 0 bases, with 14 bases lying between them. The CDR3 has 17 residues. Germline CDR1 SGHRS, CDR2 YFSETQ. The CDR3, as DNA: TGCGCCAGCAGCTTTAGTCCCCAGGCTTCAACTAATGAAAAACTGTTTTTT. This gives the protein CASSFSPQASTNEKLFF.

The CDR3 spells CASSRGMGAGEQYF. CDR3 nucleotides: TGTGCCAGCAGCCGCGGGATGGGGGCGGGTGAGCAGTACTTC. The chain couples TRBV11-2 to TRBJ2-7, with D possibly called TRBD1 or TRBD2 (6 bases each). The CDR3 runs 14 residues. V lost 5 bases, J lost 7 bases, and 18 bases lay in between. Germline V gene data show CDR1 as SGHAT and CDR2 as FQNNGV.

This clonotype was seen many times. V is TRBV4-1 and J is TRBJ2-7, with 7 bases aligning to TRBD2. There are 13 residues in the CDR3. After removal of 3 bases from V and 7 bases from J, the junction contained 6 bases not matched to a gene. CDR1 and CDR2 from the germline V gene are MGHRA and YSYEKL. CDR3 protein: CASSHAGTKEQYF. DNA for the CDR3: TGCGCCAGCAGCCACGCCGGGACTAAAGAGCAGTACTTC.

This clonotype was found many times. The CDR3 protein is CASSSEVNYEQYF. In DNA, the CDR3 is TGTGCCAGCAGTTCAGAGGTTAACTACGAGCAGTACTTC. The V call is TRBV12-3 or TRBV12-4, the J call TRBJ2-7; unclear D gene. Trimming removed 4 bases from V and 3 bases from J, with 10 bases in between. The CDR3 is made up of 13 amino acids.